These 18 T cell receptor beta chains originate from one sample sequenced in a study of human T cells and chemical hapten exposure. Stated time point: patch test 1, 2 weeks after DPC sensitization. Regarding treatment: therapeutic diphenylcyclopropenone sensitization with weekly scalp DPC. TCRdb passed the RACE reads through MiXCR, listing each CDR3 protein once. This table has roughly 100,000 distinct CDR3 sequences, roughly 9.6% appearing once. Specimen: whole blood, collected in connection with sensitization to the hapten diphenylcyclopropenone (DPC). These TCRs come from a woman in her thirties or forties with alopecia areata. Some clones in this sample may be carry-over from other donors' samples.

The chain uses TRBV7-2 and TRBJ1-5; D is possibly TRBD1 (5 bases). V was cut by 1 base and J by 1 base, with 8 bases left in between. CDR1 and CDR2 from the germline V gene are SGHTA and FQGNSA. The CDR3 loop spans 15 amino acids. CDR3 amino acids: CASSLVQASNQPQHF. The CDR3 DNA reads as TGTGCCAGCAGCTTAGTACAGGCCAGCAATCAGCCCCAGCATTTT.

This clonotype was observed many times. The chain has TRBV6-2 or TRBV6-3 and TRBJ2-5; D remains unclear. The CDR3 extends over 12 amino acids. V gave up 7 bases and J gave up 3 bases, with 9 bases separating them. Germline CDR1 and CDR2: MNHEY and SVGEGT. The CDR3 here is CASTATKETQYF. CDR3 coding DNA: TGTGCCAGCACAGCGACAAAAGAGACCCAGTACTTC.

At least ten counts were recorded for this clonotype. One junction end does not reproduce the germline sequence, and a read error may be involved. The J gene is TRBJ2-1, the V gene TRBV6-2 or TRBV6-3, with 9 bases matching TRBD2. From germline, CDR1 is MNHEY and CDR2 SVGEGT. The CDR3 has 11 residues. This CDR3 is CASSYMGLANF. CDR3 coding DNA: TGTGCCAGCAGTTACATGGGACTAGCTAACTTC.

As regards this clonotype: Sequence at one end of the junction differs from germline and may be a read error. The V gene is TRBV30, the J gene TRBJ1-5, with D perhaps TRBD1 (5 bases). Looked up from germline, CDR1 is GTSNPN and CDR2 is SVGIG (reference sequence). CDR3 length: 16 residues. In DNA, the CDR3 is TGTGCCTGGAGCCAGGGAAGGGGCTATAGCAATCAGCACCAGCATTTT. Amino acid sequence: CAWSQGRGYSNQHQHF.

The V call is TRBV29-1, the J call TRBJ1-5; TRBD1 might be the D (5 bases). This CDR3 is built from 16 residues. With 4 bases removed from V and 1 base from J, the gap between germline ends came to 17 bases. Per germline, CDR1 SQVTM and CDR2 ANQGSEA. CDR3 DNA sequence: TGCAGCGTTGGAGTAGGAGGGGCCCGAAGCAATCAGCCCCAGCATTTT. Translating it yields CSVGVGGARSNQPQHF.

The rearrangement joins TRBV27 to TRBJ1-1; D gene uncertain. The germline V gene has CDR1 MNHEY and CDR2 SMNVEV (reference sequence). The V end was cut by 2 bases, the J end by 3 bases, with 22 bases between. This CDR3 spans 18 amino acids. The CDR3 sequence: CASSLTRGGRIRDTEAFF. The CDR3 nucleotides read TGTGCCAGCAGTTTAACTCGAGGCGGGCGCATTAGGGACACTGAAGCTTTCTTT.

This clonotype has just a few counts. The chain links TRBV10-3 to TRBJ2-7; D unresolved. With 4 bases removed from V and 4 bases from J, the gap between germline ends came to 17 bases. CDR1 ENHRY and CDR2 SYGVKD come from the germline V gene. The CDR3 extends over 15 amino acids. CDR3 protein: CAISVSKGDPYEQYF. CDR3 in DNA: TGTGCCATCAGTGTATCGAAGGGTGATCCGTACGAGCAGTACTTC.

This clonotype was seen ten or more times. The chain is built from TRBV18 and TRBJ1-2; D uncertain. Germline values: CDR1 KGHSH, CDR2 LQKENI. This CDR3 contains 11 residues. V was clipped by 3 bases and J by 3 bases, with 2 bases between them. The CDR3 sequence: CASSPDYGYTF. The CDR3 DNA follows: TGTGCCAGCTCACCGGACTATGGCTACACCTTC.

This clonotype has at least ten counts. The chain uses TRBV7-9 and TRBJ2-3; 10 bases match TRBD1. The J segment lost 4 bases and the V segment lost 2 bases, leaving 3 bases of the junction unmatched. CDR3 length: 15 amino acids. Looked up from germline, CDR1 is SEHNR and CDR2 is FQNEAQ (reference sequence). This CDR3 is CASSLWGQGSDTQYF. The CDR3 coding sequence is TGTGCCAGCAGCTTATGGGGACAGGGGTCAGATACGCAGTATTTT. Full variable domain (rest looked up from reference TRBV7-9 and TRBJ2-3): DTGVSQNPRHKITKRGQNVTFRCDPISEHNRLYWYRQTLGQGPEFLTYFQNEAQLEKSRLLSDRFSAERPKGSFSTLEIQRTEQGDSAMYLCASSLWGQGSDTQYFGPGTRLTVL.

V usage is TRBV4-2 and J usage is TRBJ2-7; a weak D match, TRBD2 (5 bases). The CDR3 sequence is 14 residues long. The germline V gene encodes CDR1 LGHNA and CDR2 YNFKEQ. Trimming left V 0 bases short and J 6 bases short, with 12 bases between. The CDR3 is CASSQDTSSSEQYF. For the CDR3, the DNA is TGTGCCAGCAGCCAAGATACTAGTTCGTCCGAGCAGTACTTC.

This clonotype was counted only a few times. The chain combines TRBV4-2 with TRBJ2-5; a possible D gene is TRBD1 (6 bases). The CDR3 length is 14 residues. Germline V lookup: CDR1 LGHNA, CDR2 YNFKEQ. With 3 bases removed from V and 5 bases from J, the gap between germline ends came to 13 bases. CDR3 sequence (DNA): TGTGCCAGCAGCCAGTACCAGGGGCCGGAGACCCAGTACTTC. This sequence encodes CASSQYQGPETQYF.

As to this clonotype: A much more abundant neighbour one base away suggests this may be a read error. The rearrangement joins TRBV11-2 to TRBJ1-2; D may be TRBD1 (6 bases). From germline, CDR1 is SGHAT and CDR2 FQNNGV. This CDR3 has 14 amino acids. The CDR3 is CASSPAGTNYGFTF. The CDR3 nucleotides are TGTGCCAGCAGCCCTGCCGGGACAAACTATGGCTTCACCTTC.

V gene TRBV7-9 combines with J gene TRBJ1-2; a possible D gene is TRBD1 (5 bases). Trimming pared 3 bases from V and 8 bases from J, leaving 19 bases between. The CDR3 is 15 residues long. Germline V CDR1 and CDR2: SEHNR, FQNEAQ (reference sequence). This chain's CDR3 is CASSLVDGTLGGYTF. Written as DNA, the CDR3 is TGTGCCAGCAGCTTGGTAGACGGGACCCTGGGCGGCTACACCTTC. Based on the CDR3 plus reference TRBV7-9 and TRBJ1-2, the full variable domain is DTGVSQNPRHKITKRGQNVTFRCDPISEHNRLYWYRQTLGQGPEFLTYFQNEAQLEKSRLLSDRFSAERPKGSFSTLEIQRTEQGDSAMYLCASSLVDGTLGGYTFGSGTRLTVV.

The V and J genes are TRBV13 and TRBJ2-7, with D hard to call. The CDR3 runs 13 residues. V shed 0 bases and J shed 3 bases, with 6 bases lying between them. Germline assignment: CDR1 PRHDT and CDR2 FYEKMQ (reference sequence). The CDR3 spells CASSLGASYEQYF. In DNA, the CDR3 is TGTGCCAGCAGCTTAGGCGCCAGCTACGAGCAGTACTTC.

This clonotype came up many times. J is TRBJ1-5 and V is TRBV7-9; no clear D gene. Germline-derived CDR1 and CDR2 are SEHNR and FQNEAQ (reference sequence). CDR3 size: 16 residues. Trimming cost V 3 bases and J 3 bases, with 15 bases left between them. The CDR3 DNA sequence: TGTGCCAGCAGCTTTATTGGGCCCAGGTCCAATCAGCCCCAGCATTTT. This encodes CASSFIGPRSNQPQHF.

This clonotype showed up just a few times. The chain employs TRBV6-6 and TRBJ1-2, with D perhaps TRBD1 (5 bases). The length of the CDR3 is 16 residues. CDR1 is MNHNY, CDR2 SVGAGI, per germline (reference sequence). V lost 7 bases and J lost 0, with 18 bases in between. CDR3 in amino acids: CASTPSGAGANYGYTF. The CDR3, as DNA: TGTGCCAGCACCCCCTCGGGCGCGGGGGCTAACTATGGCTACACCTTC.

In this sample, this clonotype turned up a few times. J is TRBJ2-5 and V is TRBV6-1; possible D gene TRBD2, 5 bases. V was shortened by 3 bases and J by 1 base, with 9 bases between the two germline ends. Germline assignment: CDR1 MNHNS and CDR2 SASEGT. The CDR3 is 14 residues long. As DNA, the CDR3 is TGTGCCAGCAGTGAGAGGGCTTTCCAAGAGACCCAGTACTTC. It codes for CASSERAFQETQYF.

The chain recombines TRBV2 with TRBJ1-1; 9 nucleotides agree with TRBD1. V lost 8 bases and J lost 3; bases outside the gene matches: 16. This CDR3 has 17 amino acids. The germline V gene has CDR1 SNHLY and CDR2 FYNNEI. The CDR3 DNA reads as TGTGCCAGCCGGCGGTTGGTAACGACAGGGGGAGACACTGAAGCTTTCTTT. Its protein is CASRRLVTTGGDTEAFF.